The T cell receptor beta chain under discussion was sequenced for a study of T cells expressing NK-cell markers. Study-wide context: Obtained from sorted CD3+CD56+NKG2C+, CD3+CD56+NKG2C- and CD3+CD56-NKG2C+ T cells were the TCR beta repertoires. General study points: A few donors likewise had their CD3+CD56-NKG2C+ fraction led by these clonotypes.

Reanalyzing the 5' RACE reads, TCRdb keeps one entry per CDR3 protein, without DNA. Its listing shows some 140,000 distinct CDR3 sequences. CDR1 is SGHAT, CDR2 FQNNGV, per germline. CDR3 size: 16 residues. Remarks on this clonotype: Its specificity is unknown.

V usage is TRBV11-2 and J usage is TRBJ2-2; TCRdb selects TRBD2, and the lack of DNA leaves this call unchecked. The clonotype comes from a woman aged 50 to 65 in good health. Sequencing was done on a sample of blood T cells: a sorted CD56 or NKG2C T cell subset, CD4+ or CD8+ T cells, or bulk PBMC T cells (not recorded which). The CDR3 protein is CASSLGPSYYTGELFF. The variable domain in full, with the rest retrieved from reference TRBV11-2 and TRBJ2-2, is EAGVAQSPRYKIIEKRQSVAFWCNPISGHATLYWYQQILGQGPKLLIQFQNNGVVDDSQLPKDRFSAERLKGVDSTLKIQPAKLEDSAVYLCASSLGPSYYTGELFFGEGSRLTVL.